This TCR beta chain was recorded in a study of control samples from healthy donors and cancer patients. This clone showed up just once. The CDR3 spans 17 residues. Germline CDR1 is SGHTA and CDR2 is FQGNSA. V gave up 4 bases and J gave up 4 bases; unmatched junction bases: 6. Some clones are missing from TCRdb's copy, which holds only in-frame ones; the method was immunoSEQ multiplex PCR. The data hold some 130,000 clones, with roughly 90% observed a single time. What was sequenced was blood. The sequence derives from a man aged 40-50 years in good health. The rearrangement joins TRBV7-2 to TRBJ2-2; 13 bases line up with TRBD2. The CDR3 here is CASSSGLAGVVTGELFF. The CDR3 bases are TGTGCCAGCAGCTCCGGACTAGCGGGGGTGGTCACCGGGGAGCTGTTTTTT.